These 21 T cell receptor beta chains came from one sample sequenced in a study of CD8+ T cells in alopecia areata. Reverse transcribed after extraction, RNA yielded cDNA as the sequencing template. Sequencing used immunoSEQ multiplex PCR; TCRdb keeps in-frame clones, though not all of them. The table lists around 100,000 clones, around three fifths of them singletons, with more than 3% in the top ten. Treatment meaning: oral pan-JAK inhibitor, 5-10 mg twice daily. The material was CD4+ T cells sorted from blood, obtained at week 24, from a patient treated with tofacitinib. The receptors derive from a human donor with alopecia areata.

The genes are TRBV29-1 and TRBJ1-1; D remains unclear. The germline gives CDR1 SQVTM, CDR2 ANQGSEA. This CDR3 has 13 amino acids. Trimming left V 2 bases short and J 1 base short, with 8 bases between. CDR3 DNA sequence: TGCAGCGTTGAATGGGCAGAGAACACTGAAGCTTTCTTT. It is translated as CSVEWAENTEAFF.

This clone has only a few counts. CDR3 bases: TGCAGCGTTGAGTCGGGGTCCCAAGAGACCCAGTACTTC. It translates to CSVESGSQETQYF. This chain links TRBV29-1 with TRBJ2-5, with D perhaps TRBD2 (5 bases). Trimming pared 3 bases from V and 1 base from J, leaving 9 bases between. There are 13 residues in the CDR3. Germline assignment: CDR1 SQVTM and CDR2 ANQGSEA.

The J gene is TRBJ2-5, the V gene TRBV4-3; D assignment may be TRBD1 or TRBD2 (5 bases each). V lost 0 bases to trimming and J lost 1 base, with 9 bases between them. The CDR3 contains 15 residues. Germline values: CDR1 LGHNA, CDR2 YSLEER. DNA of the CDR3: TGCGCCAGCAGCCAAGATCGGGGACGCCAAGAGACCCAGTACTTC. This encodes CASSQDRGRQETQYF.

The rearrangement joins TRBV2 to TRBJ1-1; D is uncertain. The CDR3 spans 13 residues. Trimming took 3 bases from V and 0 from J, leaving 5 bases between them. Germline lookup yields CDR1 SNHLY and CDR2 FYNNEI. The CDR3 DNA follows: TGTGCCAGCAGTGAGGGAATGAACACTGAAGCTTTCTTT. This gives the protein CASSEGMNTEAFF.

V is TRBV30 and J is TRBJ2-1; no firm D call. V was clipped by 0 bases and J by 3 bases, with 9 bases between them. This CDR3 contains 14 residues. Germline V lookup: CDR1 GTSNPN, CDR2 SVGIG (reference sequence). The CDR3 DNA follows: TGTGCCTGGAGTGTAATGAGAGGCTACAATGAGCAGTTCTTC. This gives the protein CAWSVMRGYNEQFF.

The J gene is TRBJ2-7, the V gene TRBV9; D gene unclear. The CDR3 is 14 amino acids. Per germline, CDR1 SGDLS and CDR2 YYNGEE. V was trimmed by 0 bases and J by 2 bases, leaving 9 bases between them. The CDR3 coding sequence is TGTGCCAGCAGCGTAGGGCCTTTAACCTACGAGCAGTACTTC. Protein: CASSVGPLTYEQYF.

There are a few counts of this clone. This sequence joins TRBV7-2 and TRBJ2-7; TRBD2 aligns across 7 bases. This CDR3 has 14 amino acids. V was clipped by 5 bases and J by 4 bases; unmatched bases: 8. The germline V gene encodes CDR1 SGHTA and CDR2 FQGNSA. The CDR3 DNA follows: TGTGCCAGCAGCCAAGGACTAGTAGGTTACGAGCAGTACTTC. Its protein is CASSQGLVGYEQYF.

The rearrangement uses TRBV5-4 and TRBJ1-2, with 7 bases that match TRBD1. There are 14 residues in the CDR3. In germline, CDR1 is SGHNT, CDR2 YYREEE (reference sequence). J gave up 5 bases and V 4 bases, and 8 bases lay outside the gene matches. This chain's CDR3 is CASSPDRSSYGYTF. CDR3 sequence (DNA): TGTGCCAGCAGCCCGGACAGGAGTTCGTATGGCTACACCTTC.

This chain connects TRBV11-2 to TRBJ2-5; D gene uncertain. CDR1 and CDR2 (germline): SGHAT, FQNNGV. The CDR3 runs to 14 residues. Trimming took off 1 base at V and 2 bases at J, with 8 bases between the two ends. CDR3: CASSLGTVQETQYF. CDR3 nucleotides: TGTGCCAGCAGCTTAGGGACGGTACAAGAGACCCAGTACTTC.

The chain recombines TRBV5-1 with TRBJ2-3, with 7 bases identical to TRBD2. CDR1 and CDR2 (germline): SGHRS, YFSETQ. V shed 1 base and J 3 bases; nucleotides not matched to a gene: 5. The CDR3 extends over 15 amino acids. CDR3 sequence: CASSLRASGTDTQYF. For the CDR3, the DNA is TGCGCCAGCAGCTTGAGGGCTAGCGGAACAGATACGCAGTATTTT.

This clone was recorded a few times. This chain joins TRBV30 and TRBJ1-2; D possibly corresponds to TRBD1 (5 bases). This CDR3 comprises 13 residues. The germline gives CDR1 GTSNPN, CDR2 SVGIG (reference sequence). Trimming removed 3 bases at V and 5 bases at J, with 13 bases between. The CDR3 loop reads CAWSPRQLYGYTF. The CDR3 nucleotides are TGTGCCTGGAGCCCCCGACAGCTATATGGCTACACCTTC.

This chain joins TRBV5-1 and TRBJ2-1; D call uncertain. This CDR3 comprises 11 residues. Germline values: CDR1 SGHRS, CDR2 YFSETQ. V dropped 0 bases and J dropped 8 bases, with 3 bases sitting between them. The CDR3 nucleotides are TGCGCCAGCAGCTTGGTGGATGAGCAGTTCTTC. Amino acid sequence: CASSLVDEQFF.

This rearrangement joins TRBV25-1 to TRBJ2-1, with TRBD2 as a possible D gene (7 bases). V dropped 3 bases and J dropped 3 bases, with 15 bases sitting between them. The CDR3 is 16 amino acids. Germline V gene lookup returns CDR1 MGHDK and CDR2 SYGVNS. For the CDR3, the DNA is TGTGCCAGCAGTGACACGCGGGGGCCAGTCTACAATGAGCAGTTCTTC. It encodes CASSDTRGPVYNEQFF.

The chain is built from TRBV9 and TRBJ1-4; D possibly corresponds to TRBD1 (5 bases). The germline gives CDR1 SGDLS, CDR2 YYNGEE. The V gene lost 3 bases and the J gene lost 0 bases, with 6 bases spanning the gap. The length of the CDR3 is 14 residues. The CDR3 reads CASSARATNEKLFF. In DNA form, the CDR3 reads TGTGCCAGCAGCGCCAGGGCAACTAATGAAAAACTGTTTTTT.

There are a few counts of this clone. The rearrangement links TRBV20-1 to TRBJ2-5, with D hard to call. Trimming took off 5 bases at V and 2 bases at J, with 6 bases between the two ends. In germline, CDR1 is DFQATT, CDR2 SNEGSKA (reference sequence). This CDR3 spans 11 amino acids. The CDR3 loop reads CSAWFQETQYF. CDR3 in DNA: TGCAGTGCTTGGTTTCAAGAGACCCAGTACTTC.

In the case of this clone: Other DNA variants within this sample encode the same CDR3. J is TRBJ2-5 and V is TRBV7-2; TRBD2 is a possible D gene (5 bases). CDR1 is SGHTA, CDR2 FQGNSA, per germline. The ends were cut back, 1 base at V and 5 bases at J, with 8 bases in the middle. This CDR3 is 13 amino acids long. The chain's CDR3 is CASSLGRGETQYF. The CDR3 nucleotides are TGTGCCAGCAGCTTAGGACGAGGGGAGACCCAGTACTTC.

There are a few counts of this clone. The gene calls are TRBV30 and TRBJ1-1; D is unclear. V lost 0 bases, J lost 3 bases, and 8 bases lay in between. Germline CDR1 and CDR2: GTSNPN and SVGIG (reference sequence). This CDR3 spans 13 amino acids. The CDR3 loop is CAWSVGRHTEAFF. The DNA of the CDR3 is TGTGCCTGGAGTGTCGGCAGACACACTGAAGCTTTCTTT.

In regard to this clone: In the same sample, other DNA sequences code for this CDR3. V usage is TRBV18 and J usage is TRBJ1-5; D may be TRBD1 (6 bases). Trimming left V 2 bases short and J 5 bases short, with 7 bases between. The CDR3 spans 13 residues. Looked up from germline, CDR1 is KGHSH and CDR2 is LQKENI. The DNA of the CDR3 is TGTGCCAGCTCACCATCAGGGGATCAGCCCCAGCATTTT. This encodes CASSPSGDQPQHF.

This clone was picked up a small number of times. The chain combines TRBV29-1 with TRBJ2-3; possibly TRBD2 for D (7 bases). The germline V gene encodes CDR1 SQVTM and CDR2 ANQGSEA. V lost 0 bases to trimming and J lost 1 base, with 11 bases between them. The CDR3 runs to 15 residues. This chain's CDR3 is CSVEEGGARTDTQYF. The CDR3 DNA reads TGCAGCGTTGAAGAGGGGGGGGCCCGCACAGATACGCAGTATTTT.

The chain couples TRBV7-9 to TRBJ2-5; 7 nucleotides line up with TRBD1. This CDR3 region has 15 residues. The germline V gene encodes CDR1 SEHNR and CDR2 FQNEAQ (reference sequence). Unmatched junction bases numbered 9, after V lost 6 bases and J lost 2 bases. In DNA form, the CDR3 reads TGTGCCAGCAGACCAAGACAGGGACCGCAAGAGACCCAGTACTTC. Its protein is CASRPRQGPQETQYF.

The rearrangement joins TRBV25-1 to TRBJ1-2, with a tentative D call TRBD1 (5 bases). CDR3 length equals 12 residues. The germline gives CDR1 MGHDK, CDR2 SYGVNS. V lost 1 base, J lost 5 bases, and 5 bases lay in between. The CDR3 DNA reads as TGTGCCAGCAGTGAATGGGGGTATGGCTACACCTTC. This encodes CASSEWGYGYTF.